This T cell receptor beta chain was recorded in a study of blood T cell repertoires in COVID-19. Study context: From the United States, Italy and Spain came samples of acute and convalescent COVID-19.

Original processing methods: Amplifying reference gene primers gave estimates of nucleated cell counts. The protocol was immunoSEQ multiplex PCR, while the TCRdb copy is restricted to in-frame clones and leaves out a portion. The V and J calls and the clone size are those of that table, but D and trimming were determined from the DNA. The sample records roughly 220,000 clones, roughly 86% being singletons. Seattle patients were enrolled during active infection and followed longitudinally. Germline-derived CDR1 and CDR2 are KGHDR and SFDVKD. V lost 1 base to trimming and J lost 9 bases; unmatched junction nucleotides: 7. The CDR3 sequence is 15 residues long.

The clonotype comes from a woman aged 45-65 years with COVID-19, enrolled during active disease. The chain joins TRBV24-1 to TRBJ2-7; 11 bases fit TRBD1. Specimen: peripheral blood. The CDR3 here is CATSDLWDRGRRQYF. DNA of the CDR3: TGTGCCACCAGTGATTTATGGGACAGGGGGAGGCGGCAGTACTTC.